This T cell receptor beta chain was profiled in a study of blood T cells in healthy people across ages. The CDR3 spans 16 residues. In germline, CDR1 is SEHNR, CDR2 FQNEAQ (reference sequence). V was clipped by 2 bases and J by 0 bases, with 14 bases between them. This clonotype showed up just a few times. For the second PCR, which ran for roughly 6 to 12 cycles, a sample-barcoded 5' primer and a J-beta primer mix were used. TCRdb itself ran the 5' RACE reads through MiXCR, one entry per CDR3 protein. The table shows 980,000 or so distinct CDR3 sequences, with around 48% occurring only once. The receptor was derived from a young man in good health. Sequenced: blood. The chain has TRBV7-9 and TRBJ2-7; D gene uncertain. DNA for the CDR3: TGTGCCAGCAGCTTAACCAAAGCCTTAATCTCCTACGAGCAGTACTTC. As protein: CASSLTKALISYEQYF.